The clone carrying this T cell receptor (beta chain) turned up a few times. TCRdb re-called the 5' RACE reads through MiXCR, storing one row per CDR3 protein. The data contain some 80,000 distinct CDR3 sequences, about an eighth of them seen just once; the ten biggest clones take up 20% to 25%. The entry originates in a study of T cells after yellow fever vaccination. Findings of the study overall: Contamination of FACS-sorted repertoires by abundant clonotypes from the bulk population could occur.

Trimming removed 5 bases from V and 5 bases from J, with 9 bases in between. The CDR3 is 12 residues long. Germline V gives CDR1 MNHNY, CDR2 SVGAGI (reference sequence). The sample in question was CD8+ T cells not binding an NS4B(214-222) dextramer, sorted from PBMCs, obtained around 3 weeks after the first yellow fever vaccination. This TCR was sampled from a man between 18 and 35 years old who received the YFV17D yellow fever vaccine. The rearrangement uses TRBV6-6 and TRBJ1-1; D remains ambiguous. CDR3 sequence reads: CASSPKGTEAFF. As DNA, the CDR3 is TGTGCCAGCAGTCCCAAAGGAACTGAAGCTTTCTTT.